This entry describes one T cell receptor beta chain. Authors' methods: From reference gene primer amplification, estimates of nucleated cell counts were derived. This table comes from immunoSEQ multiplex PCR, and its TCRdb copy is limited to in-frame clones, with some not included. Clone size and V and J calls were adopted from that table, with D and trimming inferred from the DNA. This sample has 150,000 to 200,000 clones; approximately 86% occur once, and the top ten carry around 8.6%. The CDR3 totals 15 residues. Trimming cost V 4 bases and J 4 bases; bases outside gene matches: 4. Germline values: CDR1 MNHEY, CDR2 SVGAGI. The data originate from a study of blood T cell repertoires in COVID-19. At the level of the study: The United States, Italy and Spain supplied acute and convalescent COVID-19 samples. From T cells, B-cell-depleted T cells, or PBMCs came the material, which was cDNA or gDNA.

The sequence came from a man between 50 and 59 years old with active or convalescent COVID-19. The chain couples TRBV6-5 to TRBJ2-3; 11 nucleotides align to TRBD2. The material sequenced was peripheral blood. The CDR3 sequence is CASSLAGGQSDTQYF. CDR3 nucleotides: TGTGCCAGCAGTTTAGCGGGGGGGCAATCAGATACGCAGTATTTT.